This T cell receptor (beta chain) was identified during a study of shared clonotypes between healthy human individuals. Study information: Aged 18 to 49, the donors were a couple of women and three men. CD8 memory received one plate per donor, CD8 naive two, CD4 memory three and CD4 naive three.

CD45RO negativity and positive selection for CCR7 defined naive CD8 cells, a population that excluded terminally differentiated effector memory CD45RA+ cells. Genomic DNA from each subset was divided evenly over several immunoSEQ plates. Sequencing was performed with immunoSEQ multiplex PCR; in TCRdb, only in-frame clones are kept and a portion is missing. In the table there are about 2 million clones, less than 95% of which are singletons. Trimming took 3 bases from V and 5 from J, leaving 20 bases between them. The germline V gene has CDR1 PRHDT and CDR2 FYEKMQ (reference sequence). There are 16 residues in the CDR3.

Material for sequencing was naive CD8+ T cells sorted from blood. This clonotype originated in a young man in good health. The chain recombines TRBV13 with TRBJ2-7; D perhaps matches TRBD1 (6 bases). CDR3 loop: CASSFLDGTQGNEQYF. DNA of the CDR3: TGTGCCAGCAGCTTTCTTGACGGAACCCAGGGGAACGAGCAGTACTTC.